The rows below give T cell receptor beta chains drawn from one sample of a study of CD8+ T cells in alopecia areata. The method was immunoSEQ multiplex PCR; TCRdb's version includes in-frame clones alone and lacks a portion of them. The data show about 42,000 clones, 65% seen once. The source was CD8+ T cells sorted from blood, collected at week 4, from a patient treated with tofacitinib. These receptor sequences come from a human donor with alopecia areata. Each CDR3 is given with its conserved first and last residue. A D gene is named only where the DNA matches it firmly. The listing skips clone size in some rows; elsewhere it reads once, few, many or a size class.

CDR3aa: CAWSADLGLFF; CDR3nt: TGTGCCTGGAGTGCGGACTTGGGGCTGTTTTTT; v_gene: TRBV30; j_gene: TRBJ2-2; d_gene: -; abundance: -
CDR3aa: CASSSSRTGKDEQYF; CDR3nt: TGTGCCAGCAGCTCAAGCCGGACAGGGAAAGACGAGCAGTACTTC; v_gene: TRBV7-9; j_gene: TRBJ2-7; d_gene: TRBD1; abundance: few
CDR3aa: CAWSVPTGGKLFF; CDR3nt: TGTGCCTGGAGTGTACCCACCGGCGGTAAACTGTTTTTT; v_gene: TRBV30; j_gene: TRBJ1-4; d_gene: -; abundance: -
CDR3aa: CSYSTQGDYGYTF; CDR3nt: TGCAGCTATTCCACCCAAGGGGACTATGGCTACACCTTC; v_gene: TRBV29-1; j_gene: TRBJ1-2; d_gene: -; abundance: -
CDR3aa: CASSQNTEAFF; CDR3nt: TGTGCCAGCTCTCAGAACACTGAAGCTTTCTTT; v_gene: TRBV2; j_gene: TRBJ1-1; d_gene: -; abundance: few
CDR3aa: CASSLQGRNTEAFF; CDR3nt: TGTGCCAGCAGCTTACAGGGGAGGAACACTGAAGCTTTCTTT; v_gene: TRBV5-6; j_gene: TRBJ1-1; d_gene: TRBD1; abundance: -
CDR3aa: CASSLGDTADTQYF; CDR3nt: TGTGCCAGCAGCTTAGGGGATACCGCAGATACGCAGTATTTT; v_gene: TRBV7-8; j_gene: TRBJ2-3; d_gene: -; abundance: -
CDR3aa: CASSLRTAYEQYF; CDR3nt: TGTGCCAGCAGCTTGAGGACAGCCTACGAGCAGTACTTC; v_gene: TRBV5-6; j_gene: TRBJ2-7; d_gene: -; abundance: -
CDR3aa: CSVGTSGSGANVLTF; CDR3nt: TGCAGCGTTGGGACATCCGGTTCTGGGGCCAACGTCCTGACTTTC; v_gene: TRBV29-1; j_gene: TRBJ2-6; d_gene: -; abundance: -
CDR3aa: CSVEGPGSGGLYEQYF; CDR3nt: TGCAGCGTTGAAGGCCCAGGTAGCGGGGGTCTTTACGAGCAGTACTTC; v_gene: TRBV29-1; j_gene: TRBJ2-7; d_gene: TRBD2; abundance: few
CDR3aa: CASRVSTDTQYF; CDR3nt: TGCGCCAGCAGGGTATCGACAGATACGCAGTATTTT; v_gene: TRBV10-2; j_gene: TRBJ2-3; d_gene: -; abundance: -
CDR3aa: CASSSDRGLDNEQFF; CDR3nt: TGCGCCAGCAGCTCGGACAGGGGGCTAGACAATGAGCAGTTCTTC; v_gene: TRBV5-1; j_gene: TRBJ2-1; d_gene: TRBD1; abundance: once
CDR3aa: CASSQEFIGEGSNQPQHF; CDR3nt: TGCGCCAGCAGCCAAGAATTTATTGGGGAGGGGAGCAATCAGCCCCAGCATTTT; v_gene: TRBV4-3; j_gene: TRBJ1-5; d_gene: -; abundance: few
CDR3aa: CSVEEEWTDTQYF; CDR3nt: TGCAGCGTTGAGGAGGAGTGGACAGATACGCAGTATTTT; v_gene: TRBV29-1; j_gene: TRBJ2-3; d_gene: -; abundance: -
CDR3aa: CAFRDRAYEQYF; CDR3nt: TGTGCCTTCCGGGACAGGGCCTACGAGCAGTACTTC; v_gene: TRBV30; j_gene: TRBJ2-7; d_gene: TRBD1; abundance: -
CDR3aa: CASSSNPYLFF; CDR3nt: TGTGCCAGCAGCTCTAACCCCTACCTATTCTTC; v_gene: TRBV7-9; j_gene: TRBJ2-1; d_gene: -; abundance: -
CDR3aa: CASSLLGEYEQYF; CDR3nt: TGTGCCAGCAGCTTATTGGGAGAATACGAGCAGTACTTC; v_gene: TRBV7-8; j_gene: TRBJ2-7; d_gene: -; abundance: few
CDR3aa: CASSASPREQFF; CDR3nt: TGTGCCAGCAGTGCCTCCCCTCGGGAGCAGTTCTTC; v_gene: TRBV6-4; j_gene: TRBJ2-1; d_gene: -; abundance: few
CDR3aa: CSVSSISSGANVLTF; CDR3nt: TGCAGCGTTTCCAGCATATCCTCTGGGGCCAACGTCCTGACTTTC; v_gene: TRBV29-1; j_gene: TRBJ2-6; d_gene: -; abundance: -
CDR3aa: CSVVQGNAEYQETQYF; CDR3nt: TGCAGCGTAGTACAGGGGAACGCGGAGTATCAAGAGACCCAGTACTTC; v_gene: TRBV29-1; j_gene: TRBJ2-5; d_gene: TRBD1; abundance: -
CDR3aa: CSVAGTGAHEQYF; CDR3nt: TGCAGCGTCGCCGGGACAGGGGCCCACGAGCAGTACTTC; v_gene: TRBV29-1; j_gene: TRBJ2-7; d_gene: TRBD1; abundance: -
CDR3aa: CASSTGQTNQPQHF; CDR3nt: TGTGCCAGCAGCACCGGACAGACCAATCAGCCCCAGCATTTT; v_gene: TRBV5-6; j_gene: TRBJ1-5; d_gene: -; abundance: -
CDR3aa: CAWTPGTVDGYTF; CDR3nt: TGTGCCTGGACCCCCGGGACAGTAGATGGCTACACCTTC; v_gene: TRBV30; j_gene: TRBJ1-2; d_gene: TRBD1; abundance: -
CDR3aa: CASSVRQGETQYF; CDR3nt: TGTGCCAGCAGCGTACGCCAGGGAGAGACCCAGTACTTC; v_gene: TRBV9; j_gene: TRBJ2-5; d_gene: -; abundance: -
CDR3aa: CAWSVMEGTDTQYF; CDR3nt: TGTGCCTGGAGTGTAATGGAGGGCACAGATACGCAGTATTTT; v_gene: TRBV30; j_gene: TRBJ2-3; d_gene: -; abundance: once
CDR3aa: CSVSGENTGELFF; CDR3nt: TGCAGCGTTTCAGGGGAGAACACCGGGGAGCTGTTTTTT; v_gene: TRBV29-1; j_gene: TRBJ2-2; d_gene: -; abundance: -
CDR3aa: CASSDSGHSGANVLTF; CDR3nt: TGCGCCAGCAGTGATTCGGGGCACTCTGGGGCCAACGTCCTGACTTTC; v_gene: TRBV10-2; j_gene: TRBJ2-6; d_gene: -; abundance: once
CDR3aa: CASSGTGGEQYF; CDR3nt: TGTGCCAGCAGCGGGACAGGGGGCGAGCAGTACTTC; v_gene: TRBV25-1; j_gene: TRBJ2-7; d_gene: TRBD1; abundance: -
CDR3aa: CAWSVGFGRENTEAFF; CDR3nt: TGTGCCTGGAGTGTAGGTTTTGGACGGGAAAACACTGAAGCTTTCTTT; v_gene: TRBV30; j_gene: TRBJ1-1; d_gene: -; abundance: -
CDR3aa: CSVEGNRLSSPLHF; CDR3nt: TGCAGCGTTGAGGGAAACAGGCTCTCGTCACCCCTCCACTTT; v_gene: TRBV29-1; j_gene: TRBJ1-6; d_gene: -; abundance: -
CDR3aa: CSVDLESSGEWNYGYTF; CDR3nt: TGCAGCGTTGATTTAGAATCGTCAGGGGAATGGAACTATGGCTACACCTTC; v_gene: TRBV29-1; j_gene: TRBJ1-2; d_gene: -; abundance: -
CDR3aa: CATSSHPWTSGGTSSYNEQFF; CDR3nt: TGTGCCACCAGCAGTCACCCTTGGACTAGCGGGGGGACAAGCTCCTACAATGAGCAGTTCTTC; v_gene: TRBV15; j_gene: TRBJ2-1; d_gene: TRBD2; abundance: -
CDR3aa: CASTPGTGYNEQFF; CDR3nt: TGTGCCAGTACCCCCGGGACAGGGTACAATGAGCAGTTCTTC; v_gene: TRBV27; j_gene: TRBJ2-1; d_gene: TRBD1; abundance: once
CDR3aa: CASSLVEADEQFF; CDR3nt: TGTGCCAGCAGCTTAGTAGAGGCCGATGAGCAGTTCTTC; v_gene: TRBV7-9; j_gene: TRBJ2-1; d_gene: -; abundance: few
CDR3aa: CAGSQGASDKNIQYF; CDR3nt: TGTGCCGGCTCACAGGGGGCGTCGGACAAAAACATTCAGTACTTC; v_gene: TRBV30; j_gene: TRBJ2-4; d_gene: TRBD1; abundance: once
CDR3aa: CSVERGVNEQFF; CDR3nt: TGCAGCGTTGAGAGAGGGGTCAATGAGCAGTTCTTC; v_gene: TRBV29-1; j_gene: TRBJ2-1; d_gene: -; abundance: few
CDR3aa: CASSGQSQANYGYTF; CDR3nt: TGTGCCAGCAGCGGCCAAAGTCAGGCTAACTATGGCTACACCTTC; v_gene: TRBV9; j_gene: TRBJ1-2; d_gene: -; abundance: -
CDR3aa: CSVKGSSGGQSSYNEQFF; CDR3nt: TGCAGCGTAAAAGGGTCTAGCGGGGGCCAGAGCTCCTACAATGAGCAGTTCTTC; v_gene: TRBV29-1; j_gene: TRBJ2-1; d_gene: TRBD2; abundance: -
CDR3aa: CAGLFRAGSGYTF; CDR3nt: TGTGCCGGACTCTTTCGCGCGGGGAGTGGCTACACCTTC; v_gene: TRBV30; j_gene: TRBJ1-2; d_gene: -; abundance: -
CDR3aa: CSVVGLGTEETQYF; CDR3nt: TGCAGCGTTGTAGGCCTAGGGACTGAAGAGACCCAGTACTTC; v_gene: TRBV29-1; j_gene: TRBJ2-5; d_gene: -; abundance: -
CDR3aa: CASSFWTSGGAGELFF; CDR3nt: TGTGCCAGCAGTTTCTGGACTAGCGGGGGGGCCGGGGAGCTGTTTTTT; v_gene: TRBV27; j_gene: TRBJ2-2; d_gene: TRBD2; abundance: -
CDR3aa: CASSLSVGPGELFF; CDR3nt: TGTGCCAGCAGCTTGTCGGTCGGCCCCGGGGAGCTGTTTTTT; v_gene: TRBV5-4; j_gene: TRBJ2-2; d_gene: -; abundance: -
CDR3aa: CSVESGGPSYEQYF; CDR3nt: TGCAGCGTTGAGAGCGGGGGTCCCTCCTACGAGCAGTACTTC; v_gene: TRBV29-1; j_gene: TRBJ2-7; d_gene: TRBD2; abundance: -
CDR3aa: CASSEMLAGSTDTQYF; CDR3nt: TGTGCCAGCAGTGAGATGTTAGCGGGGAGCACAGATACGCAGTATTTT; v_gene: TRBV2; j_gene: TRBJ2-3; d_gene: TRBD2; abundance: few
CDR3aa: CASSFGASGGANEQFF; CDR3nt: TGTGCCAGCAGTTTTGGGGCTAGCGGGGGGGCCAATGAGCAGTTCTTC; v_gene: TRBV27; j_gene: TRBJ2-1; d_gene: TRBD2; abundance: once
CDR3aa: CASSPQRGSSYEQYF; CDR3nt: TGCGCCAGCAGCCCACAGCGGGGGAGCTCCTACGAGCAGTACTTC; v_gene: TRBV4-3; j_gene: TRBJ2-7; d_gene: TRBD2; abundance: -
CDR3aa: CASSDEGTEAFF; CDR3nt: TGTGCCAGCAGTGATGAGGGCACTGAAGCTTTCTTT; v_gene: TRBV25-1; j_gene: TRBJ1-1; d_gene: -; abundance: -
CDR3aa: CSVEDERRFAYGYTF; CDR3nt: TGCAGCGTTGAAGATGAGCGCCGTTTCGCCTATGGCTACACCTTC; v_gene: TRBV29-1; j_gene: TRBJ1-2; d_gene: -; abundance: -
CDR3aa: CASSLGPNSGANVLTF; CDR3nt: TGTGCCAGCAGCCTGGGACCGAACTCTGGGGCCAACGTCCTGACTTTC; v_gene: TRBV5-6; j_gene: TRBJ2-6; d_gene: -; abundance: -
CDR3aa: CASSQDLRGLGYGYTF; CDR3nt: TGCGCCAGCAGCCAAGACCTAAGGGGGCTAGGCTATGGCTACACCTTC; v_gene: TRBV4-3; j_gene: TRBJ1-2; d_gene: TRBD1; abundance: -
CDR3aa: CASRLDSTYEQYF; CDR3nt: TGCGCCAGCAGGCTGGACAGCACCTACGAGCAGTACTTC; v_gene: TRBV5-1; j_gene: TRBJ2-7; d_gene: -; abundance: -
CDR3aa: CASSDRESSYEQYF; CDR3nt: TGTGCCAGCAGTGACCGGGAATCGTCCTACGAGCAGTACTTC; v_gene: TRBV25-1; j_gene: TRBJ2-7; d_gene: -; abundance: -
CDR3aa: CASSLEVTGGRKLFF; CDR3nt: TGTGCCAGCAGCTTAGAGGTGACAGGGGGCAGAAAACTGTTTTTT; v_gene: TRBV7-2; j_gene: TRBJ1-4; d_gene: TRBD1; abundance: -
CDR3aa: CSVILRAGLNQPQHF; CDR3nt: TGCAGCGTTATCTTGCGGGCAGGCCTCAATCAGCCCCAGCATTTT; v_gene: TRBV29-1; j_gene: TRBJ1-5; d_gene: -; abundance: -